This is a list of T cell receptor beta chains from one sample in a study of blood T cell repertoires in COVID-19. Clones were read by immunoSEQ multiplex PCR, and TCRdb kept only the in-frame ones, dropping some. The sample lists 150,000 to 200,000 clones, 80% to 90% occurring once. The sequencing input was peripheral blood. Source of these receptors: a woman between 70 and 85 years old with COVID-19, enrolled during active disease. Each CDR3 is given without its conserved first and last residue. A clone size is listed for some rows: how often the clone was seen (once, few, many), or a class if it is expanded.

>NA|TRBV6-5|TRBJ1-2
ASSYSRGRGGYT
>NA|TRBV6-5|TRBJ1-5
ASGRTGEAQPQH
>NA|TRBV7-8|TRBJ1-1
ASSTRGQGEAF
>NA|TRBV28|TRBJ2-7
ASSSGRRGYEQY
>NA|TRBV12-3/TRBV12-4|TRBJ2-7
ASSFQEPYEQY
>NA|TRBV5-4|TRBJ2-2
ASSRLLLAGNTGELF
>NA|TRBV28|TRBJ2-2
ASSYDRVNTGELF
>NA|TRBV19|TRBJ1-5
ASSTGTGFAGVMVSQH
>NA|TRBV28|TRBJ2-5
ASSSYNGQYQETQY
>NA|TRBV3-1/TRBV3-2|TRBJ1-2
ASSQDAGNGYT
>NA|TRBV9|TRBJ2-3
ASSVVTSGVERDTQY
>NA|TRBV5-4|TRBJ2-1
ASSLGGRRF
>NA|TRBV19|TRBJ1-5
ASSSRTVRGDQPQH
>NA|TRBV3-1/TRBV3-2|TRBJ1-1
ASSPTVNTEAF
>NA|TRBV19|TRBJ1-1
ASSRPGTEAF
>NA|TRBV5-1|TRBJ1-1
ASSLQMNTEAF
>NA|TRBV27|TRBJ2-7
ASRGQGLSEQY
>few|TRBV11-1|TRBJ2-2
ASSPGTLGTGELF
>NA|TRBV18|TRBJ2-7
ASSPTQTGTREQY
>NA|TRBV29-1|TRBJ2-1
SERPGGNEQF
>once|TRBV30|TRBJ1-2
AWSVRRDGYT
>NA|TRBV28|TRBJ2-2
ASSFRGRGGELF
>NA|TRBV28|TRBJ2-3
ASSWPPGGADTQY
>NA|TRBV7-8|TRBJ2-1
ASSLVLTGLAGTSSYNEQF
>NA|TRBV12-3/TRBV12-4|TRBJ2-1
ASSFIHRQF
>NA|TRBV11-3|TRBJ2-2
ASSSQQGRGELF
>once|TRBV9|TRBJ1-6
ASKQTASYNSPLH
>NA|TRBV10-3|TRBJ2-2
AISVGLAANTGELF
>NA|TRBV14|TRBJ1-2
ASSQAGDYT
>NA|TRBV29-1|TRBJ1-2
SVDLGQQYNYGYT
>NA|TRBV28|TRBJ2-2
ASNEGGRGAGELF
>NA|TRBV6-5|TRBJ1-1
ASRGDRSFTEAF
>NA|TRBV19|TRBJ2-2
ASSISPTNTGELF
>NA|TRBV3-1/TRBV3-2|TRBJ2-5
ASSPTGTGRETQY
>NA|TRBV28|TRBJ1-1
ASSYLPPNTEAF
>NA|TRBV29-1|TRBJ1-1
SSRRGSEAF
>NA|TRBV10-3|TRBJ2-4
APPDWTGGRNIQY
>few|TRBV9|TRBJ2-5
ASSAGQGFETQY
>NA|TRBV5-1|TRBJ2-5
ASSLRGGQETQY
>NA|TRBV27|TRBJ1-5
ASSLLGVSNQPQH
>NA|TRBV11-2|TRBJ2-1
ASSTLTTGEQF
>NA|TRBV29-1|TRBJ2-5
SARRGGRETQY
>NA|TRBV29-1|TRBJ2-6
SVVGFSGANVLT
>NA|TRBV5-5|TRBJ1-3
ASSREVSGMNTIY
>NA|TRBV2|TRBJ1-5
ASSVETGGNQPQH
>NA|TRBV4-1|TRBJ2-1
ASSQDAGLPLF